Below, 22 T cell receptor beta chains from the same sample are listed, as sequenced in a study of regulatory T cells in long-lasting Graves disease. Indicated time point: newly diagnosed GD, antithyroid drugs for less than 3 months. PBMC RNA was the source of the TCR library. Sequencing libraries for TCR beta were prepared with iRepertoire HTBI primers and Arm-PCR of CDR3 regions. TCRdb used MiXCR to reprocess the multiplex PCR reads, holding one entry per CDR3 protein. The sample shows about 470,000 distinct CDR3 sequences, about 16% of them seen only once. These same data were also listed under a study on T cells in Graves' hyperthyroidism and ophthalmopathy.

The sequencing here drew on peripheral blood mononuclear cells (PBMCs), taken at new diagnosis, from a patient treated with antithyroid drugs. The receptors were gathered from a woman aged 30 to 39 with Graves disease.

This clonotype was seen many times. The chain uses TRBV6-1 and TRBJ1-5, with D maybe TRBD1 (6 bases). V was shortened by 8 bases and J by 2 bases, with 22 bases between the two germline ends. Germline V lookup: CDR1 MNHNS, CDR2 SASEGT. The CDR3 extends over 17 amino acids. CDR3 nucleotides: TGTGCCAGCTCCGAGGGGGTTTCACGTAGTGGCAATCAGCCCCAGCATTTT. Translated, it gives CASSEGVSRSGNQPQHF.

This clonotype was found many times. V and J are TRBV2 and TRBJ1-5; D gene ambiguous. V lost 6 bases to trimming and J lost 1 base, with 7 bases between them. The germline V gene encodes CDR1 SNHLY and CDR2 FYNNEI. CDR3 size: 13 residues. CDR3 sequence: CASRIESNQPQHF. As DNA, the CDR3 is TGTGCCAGCAGGATCGAAAGCAATCAGCCCCAGCATTTT.

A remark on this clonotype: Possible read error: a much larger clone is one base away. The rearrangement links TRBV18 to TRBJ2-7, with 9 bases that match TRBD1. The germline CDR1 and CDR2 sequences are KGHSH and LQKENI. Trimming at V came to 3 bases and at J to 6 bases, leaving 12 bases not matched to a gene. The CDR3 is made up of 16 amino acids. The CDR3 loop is CASSPTTGGEHCEQYF. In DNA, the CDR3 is TGTGCCAGCTCACCGACCACAGGGGGCGAGCACTGCGAGCAGTACTTC.

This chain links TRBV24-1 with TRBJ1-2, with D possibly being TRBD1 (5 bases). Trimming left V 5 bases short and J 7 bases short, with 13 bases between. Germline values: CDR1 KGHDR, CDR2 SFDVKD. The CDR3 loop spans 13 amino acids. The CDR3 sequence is CATSAGTAVGYTF. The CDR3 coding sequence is TGTGCCACCAGTGCTGGGACCGCGGTTGGCTACACCTTC.

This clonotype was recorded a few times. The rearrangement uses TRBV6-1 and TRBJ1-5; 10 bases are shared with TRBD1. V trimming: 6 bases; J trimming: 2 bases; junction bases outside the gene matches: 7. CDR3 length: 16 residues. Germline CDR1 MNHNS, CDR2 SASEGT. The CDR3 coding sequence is TGTGCCAGCAGGTCCGGGACAGGGGAGGGCAATCAGCCCCAGCATTTT. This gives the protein CASRSGTGEGNQPQHF.

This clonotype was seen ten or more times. The CDR3 sequence: CASSLSGLYQPQHF. CDR3 coding DNA: TGTGCCAGCAGTTTAAGCGGGTTGTACCAGCCCCAGCATTTT. The V call is TRBV27, the J call TRBJ1-5; D ambiguous. Germline-derived CDR1 and CDR2 are MNHEY and SMNVEV (reference sequence). The CDR3 sequence is 14 residues long. Trimming pared 2 bases from V and 7 bases from J, leaving 12 bases between.

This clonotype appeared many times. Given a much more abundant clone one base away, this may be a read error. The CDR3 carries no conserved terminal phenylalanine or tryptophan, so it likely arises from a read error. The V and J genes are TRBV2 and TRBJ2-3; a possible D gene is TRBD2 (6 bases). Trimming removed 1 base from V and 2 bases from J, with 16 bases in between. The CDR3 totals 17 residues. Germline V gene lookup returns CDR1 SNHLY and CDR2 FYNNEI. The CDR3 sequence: CASSEGAAGLSTDTQYS. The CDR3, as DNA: TGTGCCAGCAGTGAAGGGGCCGCGGGGCTGTCCACAGATACGCAGTATTCT.

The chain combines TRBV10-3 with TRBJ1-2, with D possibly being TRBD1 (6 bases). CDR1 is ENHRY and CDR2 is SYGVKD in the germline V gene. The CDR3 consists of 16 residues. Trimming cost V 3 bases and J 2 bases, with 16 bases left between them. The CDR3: CAISDSVGGRNYGYTF. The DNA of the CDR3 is TGTGCCATCAGTGATTCCGTCGGGGGCCGGAACTATGGCTACACCTTC.

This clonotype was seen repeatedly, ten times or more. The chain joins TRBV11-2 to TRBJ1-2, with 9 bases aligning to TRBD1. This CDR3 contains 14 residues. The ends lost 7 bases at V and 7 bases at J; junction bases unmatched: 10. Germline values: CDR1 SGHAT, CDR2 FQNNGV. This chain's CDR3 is CASTPWGTGSGYTF. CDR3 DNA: TGTGCCAGCACCCCCTGGGGGACAGGGAGTGGCTACACCTTC.

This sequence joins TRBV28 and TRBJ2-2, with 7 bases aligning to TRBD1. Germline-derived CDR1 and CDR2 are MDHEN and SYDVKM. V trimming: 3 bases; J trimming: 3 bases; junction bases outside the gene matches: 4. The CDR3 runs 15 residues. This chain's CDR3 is CASSFGDRDTGELFF. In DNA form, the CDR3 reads TGTGCCAGCAGTTTCGGCGACAGGGACACCGGGGAGCTGTTTTTT.

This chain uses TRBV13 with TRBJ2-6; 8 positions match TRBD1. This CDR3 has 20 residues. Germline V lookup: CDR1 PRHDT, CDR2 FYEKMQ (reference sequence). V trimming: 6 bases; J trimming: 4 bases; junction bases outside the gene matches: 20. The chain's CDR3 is CASSTGTGVPRVLGANVLTF. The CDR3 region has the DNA TGTGCCAGCAGTACCGGGACAGGAGTCCCCCGGGTCCTGGGGGCCAACGTCCTGACTTTC.

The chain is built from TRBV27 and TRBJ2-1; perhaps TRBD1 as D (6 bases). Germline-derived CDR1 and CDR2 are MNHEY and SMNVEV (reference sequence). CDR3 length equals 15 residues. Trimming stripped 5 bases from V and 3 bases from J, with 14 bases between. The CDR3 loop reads CASSDPGTYYNEQFF. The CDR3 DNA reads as TGTGCCAGCAGTGATCCCGGGACATACTACAATGAGCAGTTCTTC.

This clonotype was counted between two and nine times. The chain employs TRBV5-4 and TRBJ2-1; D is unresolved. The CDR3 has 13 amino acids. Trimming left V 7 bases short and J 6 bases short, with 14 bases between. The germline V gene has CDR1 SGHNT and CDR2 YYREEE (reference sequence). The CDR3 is CASGLGDINEQFF. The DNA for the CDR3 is TGTGCCAGCGGCCTAGGAGATATCAATGAGCAGTTCTTC.

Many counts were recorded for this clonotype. The DNA for the CDR3 is TGTGCCAGCAGCGTTAACCAGGGTGGGAACACTGAAGCTTTCTTT. Its protein is CASSVNQGGNTEAFF. The chain employs TRBV7-8 and TRBJ1-1, with D perhaps TRBD1 (5 bases). The CDR3 is 15 amino acids. Trimming left V 5 bases short and J 1 base short, with 14 bases between. Looked up from germline, CDR1 is SGHVS and CDR2 is FQNEAQ.

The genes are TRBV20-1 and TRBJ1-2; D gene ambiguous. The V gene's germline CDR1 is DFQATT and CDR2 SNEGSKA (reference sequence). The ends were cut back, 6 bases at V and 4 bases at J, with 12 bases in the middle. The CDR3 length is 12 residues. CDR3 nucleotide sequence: TGCAGTGCGAGTCTGGGCAGCTATGGCTACACCTTC. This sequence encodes CSASLGSYGYTF.

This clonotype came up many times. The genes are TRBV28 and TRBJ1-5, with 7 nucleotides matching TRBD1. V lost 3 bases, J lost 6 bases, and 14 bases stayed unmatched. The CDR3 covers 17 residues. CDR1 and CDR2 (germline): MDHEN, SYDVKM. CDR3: CASSFSPGQRDTQPQHF. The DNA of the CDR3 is TGTGCCAGCAGTTTTTCCCCGGGACAGAGGGACACTCAGCCCCAGCATTTT.

In nucleotides, the CDR3 is TGCAGTGCACGCGGACTGACGGGCCTATCGAACACCGGGGAGCTGTTTTTT. Translation gives CSARGLTGLSNTGELFF. V usage is TRBV20-1 and J usage is TRBJ2-2; D is perhaps TRBD2 (5 bases). Deletions cut 6 bases from V and 0 bases from J, with 20 bases between. Germline V CDR1 and CDR2: DFQATT, SNEGSKA (reference sequence). The CDR3 sequence is 17 residues long.

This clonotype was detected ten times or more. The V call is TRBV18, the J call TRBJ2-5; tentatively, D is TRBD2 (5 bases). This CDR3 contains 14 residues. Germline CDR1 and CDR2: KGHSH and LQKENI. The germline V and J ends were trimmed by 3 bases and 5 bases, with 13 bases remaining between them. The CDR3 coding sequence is TGTGCCAGCTCACCGGCGGGCCTCGGGGAGACCCAGTACTTC. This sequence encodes CASSPAGLGETQYF.

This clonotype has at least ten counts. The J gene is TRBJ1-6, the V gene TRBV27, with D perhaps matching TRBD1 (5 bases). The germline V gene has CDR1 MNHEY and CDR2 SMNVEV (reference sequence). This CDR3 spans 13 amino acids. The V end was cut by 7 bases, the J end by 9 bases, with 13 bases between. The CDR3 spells CASTRPGGSPLHF. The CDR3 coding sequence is TGTGCCAGCACCAGACCCGGGGGTTCACCCCTCCACTTT.

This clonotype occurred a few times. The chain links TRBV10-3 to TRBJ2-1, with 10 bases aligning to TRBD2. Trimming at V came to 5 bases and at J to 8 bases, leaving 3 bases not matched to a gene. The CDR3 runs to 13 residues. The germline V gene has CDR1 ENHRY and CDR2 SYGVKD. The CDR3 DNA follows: TGTGCCATCAGTAGCGGGAGGGGCGATGAGCAGTTCTTC. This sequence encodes CAISSGRGDEQFF.

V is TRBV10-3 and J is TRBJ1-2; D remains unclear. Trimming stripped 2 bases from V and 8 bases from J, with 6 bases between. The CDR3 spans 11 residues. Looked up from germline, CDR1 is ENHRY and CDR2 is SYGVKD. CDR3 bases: TGTGCCATCAGTGAGCGGGTAGGCTACACCTTC. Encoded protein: CAISERVGYTF.

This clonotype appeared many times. CDR3 bases: TGTGCCAGCAGCCGGAACGCGGGAGGATGGTACAATGAGCAGTTCTTC. This sequence encodes CASSRNAGGWYNEQFF. V usage is TRBV7-2 and J usage is TRBJ2-1; 8 positions match TRBD2. V was pared by 5 bases and J by 4 bases, with 10 bases of the junction left unmatched. Germline CDR1 is SGHTA and CDR2 is FQGNSA. CDR3 size: 16 residues.